This T cell receptor (beta chain) was profiled in a study of cytomegalovirus exposure and HLA in healthy donors. Study summary: Early on, a data release was issued that held some 91 million unique TCRs from HLA-typed donors.

Looked up from germline, CDR1 is MDHEN and CDR2 is SYDVKM. The CDR3 loop spans 16 amino acids. Between the trimmed V and J ends, which lost 4 bases and 3 bases, there was a span of 15 bases. The primer mix had 60 Vbeta and 13 Jbeta primers. Profiling relied on immunoSEQ multiplex PCR, and the TCRdb table lists in-frame clones only, not all of them. The table has some 220,000 clones, approximately 80% seen once. The V gene is TRBV28, the J gene TRBJ1-4; D is perhaps TRBD1 (6 bases). Sequenced sample: PBMCs. The sequence was obtained from a woman between 40 and 50 years old in good health and CMV-seronegative. In nucleotides, the CDR3 is TGTGCCAGCAGTTCTCCTTCCGGGACACCTAATGAAAAACTGTTTTTT. Residues: CASSSPSGTPNEKLFF.